This section outlines one TCR beta chain sequence together with its context. Its antigen remains unknown. Time point: peak reinfection, 3 to 8 weeks after reinfection detection. TCR sequencing was done directly ex vivo on sorted cells, without expansion in vitro. Donors came from people who inject drugs enrolled in HEPCO, Canada. At all three reinfection time points, viable CD3+ CD8+ CD45RO- cells from a couple of donors served as controls. This specimen belongs to a study of memory CD8 T cells in hepatitis C reinfection. Across the study: Chronic HCV followed reinfection in a couple of donors who cleared primary infection. Study observations and caveats: Roughly five donors were too few for definitive public clonotype conclusions.

Clones were sequenced by immunoSEQ multiplex PCR, and TCRdb holds only the in-frame ones, with some missing. The repertoire holds under 50,000 clones, 88% seen once, with 1.2% in the top ten. This CDR3 spans 15 amino acids. V lost 1 base, J lost 1 base, and 9 bases lay in between. Germline values: CDR1 SGHVS, CDR2 FNYEAQ. This receptor was taken from a man younger than 30 with hepatitis C virus infection. Sequencing was performed on naive CD8+ T cells sorted from blood. The chain has TRBV7-6 and TRBJ2-3, with D unresolved. The DNA for the CDR3 is TGTGCCAGCAGCTTAGTGGCAGAAGGCACAGATACGCAGTATTTT. Its translation is CASSLVAEGTDTQYF.